These 3 T cell receptor beta chains share one sample of origin, sequenced in a study of human T cells and chemical hapten exposure. Noted time point: patch test 1, 2 weeks after DPC sensitization. Treatment defined: therapeutic diphenylcyclopropenone sensitization with weekly scalp DPC. TCRdb processed the RACE reads anew with MiXCR; each CDR3 protein has one entry. This table holds approximately 100,000 distinct CDR3 sequences, 11% found once. The sequencing here drew on whole blood, taken in connection with sensitization to the hapten diphenylcyclopropenone (DPC). The receptors here all came from a woman aged 35 to 49 with alopecia areata. Some clones in this sample may be carry-over from other donors' samples.

This clonotype was counted at least ten times. V usage is TRBV29-1 and J usage is TRBJ2-7; 15 bases line up with TRBD2. The V and J ends lost 2 bases and 7 bases, in that order; junction bases with no gene match: 6. Germline V gene sequence: CDR1 SQVTM, CDR2 ANQGSEA. The CDR3 covers 15 residues. CDR3 residues: CSVEIGLAGGNEQYF. The CDR3 region has the DNA TGCAGCGTTGAAATAGGACTAGCGGGGGGGAATGAGCAGTACTTC.

The rearrangement joins TRBV5-4 to TRBJ2-2, with 11 bases matching TRBD2. The length of the CDR3 is 17 residues. The V and J ends lost 0 bases and 1 base, in that order; junction bases with no gene match: 2. Germline V gene lookup returns CDR1 SGHNT and CDR2 YYREEE (reference sequence). The CDR3: CASSLASGGWNTGELFF. CDR3 DNA: TGTGCCAGCAGCTTGGCTAGCGGGGGGTGGAACACCGGGGAGCTGTTTTTT.

This chain uses TRBV6-5 with TRBJ1-1, with D possibly TRBD1 on 5 matching bases. The length of the CDR3 is 15 residues. Germline CDR1 and CDR2: MNHEY and SVGAGI. V shed 0 bases and J shed 1 base, with 9 bases lying between them. DNA of the CDR3: TGTGCCAGCAGTTACTCGAGGCAGGGGAACACTGAAGCTTTCTTT. Protein product: CASSYSRQGNTEAFF.